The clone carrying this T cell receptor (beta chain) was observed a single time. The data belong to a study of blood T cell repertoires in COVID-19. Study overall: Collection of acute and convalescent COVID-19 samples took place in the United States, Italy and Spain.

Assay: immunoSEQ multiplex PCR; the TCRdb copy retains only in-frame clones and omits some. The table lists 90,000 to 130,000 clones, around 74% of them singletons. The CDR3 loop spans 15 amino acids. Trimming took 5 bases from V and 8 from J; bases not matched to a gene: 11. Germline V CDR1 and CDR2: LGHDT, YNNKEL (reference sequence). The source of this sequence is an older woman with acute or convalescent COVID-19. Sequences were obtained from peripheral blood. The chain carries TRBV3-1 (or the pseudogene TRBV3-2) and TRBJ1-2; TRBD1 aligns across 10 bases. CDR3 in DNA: TGTGCCAGCAGCTTCAGGGACAGGGGTCTTCGCGGCTACACCTTC. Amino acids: CASSFRDRGLRGYTF.